The rows below give T cell receptor beta chains drawn from one sample of a study of T and B cells in COVID-19 patients. Each CDR3 protein gets one entry after TCRdb re-called the multiplex PCR reads with MiXCR. This table has around 15,000 distinct CDR3 sequences, 25% to 30% appearing once. Sequences were obtained from blood. The receptors come from a human donor who had recovered from COVID-19. The CDR3 runs from the conserved cysteine through the conserved F or W. The D gene is left open where the match is weak. Clone sizes are given selectively: once, few, many, or a class where the clone is expanded.

j_gene	d_gene	v_gene	abundance	CDR3aa	CDR3nt
TRBJ1-2	TRBD1	TRBV6-2/TRBV6-3	few	CASNTGTGDNYGYTF	TGTGCCAGCAATACCGGGACAGGGGATAACTATGGCTACACCTTC
TRBJ2-2	NA	TRBV5-1	NA	CASSLDAGETGELFF	TGCGCCAGCAGCTTGGACGCAGGGGAGACCGGGGAGCTGTTTTTT
TRBJ1-4	TRBD1	TRBV6-6	NA	CASSYLGQVTQNEKLFF	TGTGCCAGCAGTTACTTGGGACAGGTCACACAGAATGAAAAACTGTTTTTT
TRBJ2-3	TRBD1	TRBV5-4	many	CASSPDRVGTQYF	TGTGCCAGCAGCCCGGACAGGGTCGGTACGCAGTATTTT
TRBJ2-7	TRBD1	TRBV11-1	medium-sized	CASSPMTGANEQYF	TGTGCCAGCAGCCCCATGACAGGGGCCAACGAGCAGTACTTC
TRBJ2-1	TRBD2	TRBV4-1	NA	CASSQEAGGHNEQFF	TGCGCCAGCAGCCAAGAGGCGGGGGGCCACAATGAGCAGTTCTTC
TRBJ2-7	TRBD2	TRBV19	medium-sized	CASSTMTSGGSYEQYF	TGTGCCAGTAGTACAATGACTAGCGGGGGGTCCTACGAGCAGTACTTC
TRBJ2-6	TRBD1	TRBV7-3	NA	CASSPYRGPSGANVLTF	TGTGCCAGCAGCCCTTACAGGGGCCCCTCTGGGGCCAACGTCCTGACTTTC
TRBJ2-1	TRBD1	TRBV19	medium-sized	CATLGTGNSNEQFF	TGTGCCACCCTTGGGACAGGGAATTCCAATGAGCAGTTCTTC
TRBJ2-2	NA	TRBV10-1	NA	CATILGNTGELFF	TGCGCCACCATTTTGGGGAACACCGGGGAGCTGTTTTTT
TRBJ1-2	NA	TRBV5-1	NA	CASSPGNVNYGYTF	TGCGCCAGCAGCCCAGGGAATGTTAACTATGGCTACACCTTC
TRBJ2-7	TRBD2	TRBV18	many	CASSPGLAYEQYF	TGTGCCAGCTCACCGGGACTAGCCTACGAGCAGTACTTC
TRBJ2-7	TRBD2	TRBV5-5	many	CASSLASSGGGISYEQYF	TGTGCCAGCAGCTTGGCGTCTAGCGGGGGTGGTATCTCCTACGAGCAGTACTTC
TRBJ2-7	NA	TRBV27	few	CASSPRQAPYEQYF	TGTGCCAGCAGTCCCCGACAGGCCCCCTACGAGCAGTACTTC
TRBJ2-5	NA	TRBV14	NA	CASTHGAEQAQYF	TGTGCCAGCACCCACGGGGCGGAGCAGGCGCAGTACTTC
TRBJ2-1	NA	TRBV18	many	CASSPGANEQFF	TGTGCCAGCTCCCCCGGGGCCAATGAGCAGTTCTTC
TRBJ2-1	TRBD1	TRBV6-4	NA	CARSPGQGALVQFF	TGTGCCAGATCACCGGGACAGGGAGCCCTTGTGCAGTTCTTC
TRBJ2-7	TRBD1	TRBV27	medium-sized	CASSLGTGHDEQYF	TGTGCCAGCAGTTTGGGGACAGGGCATGACGAGCAGTACTTC
TRBJ1-1	NA	TRBV12-3/TRBV12-4	NA	CASSLLNTEAFF	TGTGCCAGCAGTTTATTGAACACTGAAGCTTTCTTT
TRBJ2-1	NA	TRBV6-6	NA	CASSYEGVHEQFF	TGTGCCAGCAGTTACGAGGGGGTCCATGAGCAGTTCTTC
TRBJ2-3	NA	TRBV27	many	CASSSLRGVSRGGTDTQYF	TGTGCCAGCAGTTCCCTCCGAGGTGTGTCCAGGGGGGGCACAGATACGCAGTATTTT
TRBJ1-3	NA	TRBV27	NA	CASRPGGAFSGNTIYF	TGTGCCAGCAGGCCGGGGGGGGCCTTCTCTGGAAACACCATATATTTT
TRBJ2-3	NA	TRBV24-1	few	CATGERFTDTQYF	TGTGCCACCGGGGAGAGGTTCACAGATACGCAGTATTTT
TRBJ2-1	NA	TRBV4-3	NA	CASSQAQGYNEQFF	TGCGCCAGCAGCCAAGCCCAGGGCTACAATGAGCAGTTCTTC
TRBJ1-6	NA	TRBV6-2/TRBV6-3	many	CASSSRRRDNSPLHF	TGTGCCAGCAGCTCCAGACGACGGGATAATTCACCCCTCCACTTT
TRBJ2-3	NA	TRBV6-2/TRBV6-3	many	CASSLTGQVTDTQYF	TGTGCCAGCAGTTTGACGGGACAAGTCACAGATACGCAGTATTTT
TRBJ2-3	TRBD2	TRBV5-4	NA	CASSISGGADTQYF	TGTGCCAGCAGCATTAGCGGGGGCGCAGATACGCAGTATTTT
TRBJ2-7	TRBD1	TRBV6-2/TRBV6-3	few	CASSYSYVDRGQEQYF	TGTGCCAGCAGTTACTCATATGTGGACAGGGGGCAAGAGCAGTACTTC
TRBJ2-4	TRBD1	TRBV20-1	NA	CSARERQGSVAKNIQYF	TGCAGTGCTAGAGAAAGACAGGGGTCCGTAGCCAAAAACATTCAGTACTTC
TRBJ2-3	TRBD2	TRBV6-5	many	CASSRGGARGTDTQYF	TGTGCCAGCAGCCGCGGGGGGGCACGTGGCACAGATACGCAGTATTTT
TRBJ2-5	TRBD1	TRBV29-1	medium-sized	CSVTTGIQETQYF	TGCAGCGTGACGACAGGGATCCAAGAGACCCAGTACTTC
TRBJ2-7	NA	TRBV7-9	NA	CASSQYQDLEQYF	TGTGCCAGCAGCCAATATCAGGATCTCGAGCAGTACTTC
TRBJ2-2	NA	TRBV20-1	few	CSARRGDTGELFF	TGCAGTGCTAGGAGGGGAGACACCGGGGAGCTGTTTTTT
TRBJ2-5	TRBD1	TRBV24-1	few	CATSDFGRTGVETQYF	TGTGCCACCAGTGATTTTGGGCGGACAGGGGTGGAGACCCAGTACTTC
TRBJ1-5	NA	TRBV19	NA	CASSMGLYGGPQHF	TGTGCCAGTAGTATGGGGTTATATGGGGGGCCTCAGCATTTT
TRBJ2-1	NA	TRBV6-2/TRBV6-3	medium-sized	CASSYLEEQFF	TGTGCCAGCAGTTATCTAGAAGAGCAGTTCTTC
TRBJ1-2	TRBD1	TRBV6-5	NA	CATATGPLWGYTF	TGTGCCACTGCGACAGGGCCGTTATGGGGCTACACCTTC
TRBJ2-3	NA	TRBV7-2	NA	CASSLELNGSQYF	TGTGCCAGCAGCTTAGAACTGAACGGGTCGCAGTATTTT
TRBJ2-5	TRBD2	TRBV20-1	NA	CSAAGESETQYF	TGCAGTGCTGCGGGGGAGTCAGAGACCCAGTACTTC
TRBJ1-4	NA	TRBV7-9	NA	CASSSQGVGEKLFF	TGTGCCAGCAGCTCACAGGGCGTAGGCGAAAAACTGTTTTTT
TRBJ2-7	TRBD1	TRBV20-1	NA	CSAQRDSSYEQYF	TGCAGTGCGCAACGGGACAGCTCCTACGAGCAGTACTTC
TRBJ2-1	TRBD2	TRBV6-1	many	CASSVGGGDYNEQFF	TGTGCCAGCAGTGTGGGCGGGGGAGACTACAATGAGCAGTTCTTC
TRBJ1-5	NA	TRBV27	many	CASSFRGSQPQHF	TGTGCCAGCAGTTTTAGAGGATCTCAGCCCCAGCATTTT
TRBJ2-7	NA	TRBV20-1	NA	CSAAGQPYEQYF	TGCAGTGCTGCGGGACAGCCCTACGAGCAGTACTTC
TRBJ2-3	TRBD2	TRBV10-1	NA	CASSGRGGGPDTQYF	TGCGCCAGCAGTGGACGGGGGGGCGGTCCAGATACGCAGTATTTT
TRBJ1-2	TRBD1	TRBV4-3	NA	CASSQVGTGGYYGYTF	TGCGCCAGCAGCCAAGTTGGGACAGGGGGATACTATGGCTACACCTTC
TRBJ2-5	NA	TRBV6-5	medium-sized	CASSYSSKWGQTQYF	TGTGCCAGCAGTTACTCGAGCAAGTGGGGCCAGACCCAGTACTTC
TRBJ2-7	NA	TRBV27	NA	CASSHPGRVSYEQYF	TGTGCCAGCAGTCACCCGGGCAGGGTCTCCTACGAGCAGTACTTC
TRBJ2-5	NA	TRBV27	medium-sized	CASSLRRTRGTQYF	TGTGCCAGCAGTTTGAGGCGAACCCGCGGGACCCAGTACTTC
TRBJ2-7	NA	TRBV10-1	NA	CASSELLWKEQYF	TGCGCCAGCAGTGAGCTCCTCTGGAAAGAGCAGTACTTC